The 8 T cell receptor beta chains presented below share a single source sample, sequenced in a study of T-cell reconstitution after alpha-beta-depleted transplantation in children. The TCRbeta library incorporated unique molecular identifiers. TCRdb reanalysed the PCR reads using MiXCR and keeps one entry per CDR3 protein. The sample comprises some 490,000 distinct CDR3 sequences, 9.5% to 15% of which are singletons, and about 5% rests with the top ten. The sequencing used PBMCs from the stem cell graft donor, collected from the stem cell graft. Receptor source: a human donor who donated a stem cell graft to a child with combined immunodeficiency.

This chain connects TRBV7-2 to TRBJ1-1, with 10 bases that match TRBD1. Losses at the gene ends were 5 bases for V and 8 bases for J; bases not matched to a gene: 5. Germline CDR1 is SGHTA and CDR2 is FQGNSA. The CDR3 totals 13 residues. The DNA of the CDR3 is TGTGCCAGCAGCACCCGGGACAGGGGCGAAGCTTTCTTT. The encoded protein is CASSTRDRGEAFF. Based on the CDR3 plus reference TRBV7-2 and TRBJ1-1, the full variable domain is GAGVSQSPSNKVTEKGKDVELRCDPISGHTALYWYRQSLGQGLEFLIYFQGNSAPDKSGLPSDRFSAERTGGSVSTLTIQRTQQEDSAVYLCASSTRDRGEAFFGQGTRLTVV.

The chain combines TRBV7-8 with TRBJ2-1; 7 positions agree with TRBD1. This CDR3 has 16 residues. Germline V gene lookup returns CDR1 SGHVS and CDR2 FQNEAQ. V shed 5 bases, J shed 2 bases, and the junction held 9 bases outside the gene matches. The CDR3 DNA follows: TGTGCCAGCAGCCCCTACAGGGGAAGGCCCTACAATGAGCAGTTCTTC. Protein: CASSPYRGRPYNEQFF.

This clonotype was observed a handful of times. The gene calls are TRBV11-1 and TRBJ2-1, with D perhaps being TRBD1 or TRBD2 (5 bases each). This CDR3 is built from 18 residues. Germline lookup yields CDR1 SGHAT and CDR2 FQDESV (reference sequence). Trimming took 4 bases from V and 0 from J, leaving 19 bases between them. CDR3 nucleotide sequence: TGTGCCAGCAGCTCCAAACCACAGGAGGAGTTCTCCTACAATGAGCAGTTCTTC. Its translation is CASSSKPQEEFSYNEQFF.

The CDR3 reads CASSADRVNIQYF. The CDR3 DNA is TGTGCCAGTAGTGCCGACAGGGTAAACATTCAGTACTTC. This rearrangement joins TRBV19 to TRBJ2-4; 7 bases fit TRBD1. CDR3 length equals 13 residues. V trimming: 5 bases; J trimming: 6 bases; junction bases outside the gene matches: 4. Germline CDR1 LNHDA, CDR2 SQIVND (reference sequence).

This clonotype was observed a handful of times. The chain has TRBV2 and TRBJ2-2, with TRBD2 identical over 9 bases. The CDR3 is made up of 17 amino acids. Germline assignment: CDR1 SNHLY and CDR2 FYNNEI. V dropped 5 bases and J dropped 0; count of bases not matched to a gene: 7. DNA for the CDR3: TGTGCCAGCAGTTCCGGGACTAGCTACGCGAACACCGGGGAGCTGTTTTTT. It specifies CASSSGTSYANTGELFF.

J is TRBJ2-4 and V is TRBV12-3 or TRBV12-4; 8 nucleotides match TRBD2. CDR3 length equals 17 residues. V dropped 2 bases and J dropped 6; count of bases not matched to a gene: 12. CDR3 sequence: CASSLIWERGPGNIQYF. For the CDR3, the DNA is TGTGCCAGCAGTTTAATCTGGGAGCGGGGGCCGGGAAACATTCAGTACTTC.

This clonotype has ten or more counts. This chain joins TRBV20-1 and TRBJ2-1; tentative D call: TRBD2 (6 bases). CDR3 size: 14 residues. Germline assignment: CDR1 DFQATT and CDR2 SNEGSKA (reference sequence). Trimming removed 1 base from V and 0 bases from J, with 7 bases in between. For the CDR3, the DNA is TGCAGTGCTAGAGCCGGGAGCTCCTACAATGAGCAGTTCTTC. Its protein product is CSARAGSSYNEQFF.

This sequence joins TRBV7-2 and TRBJ1-2; tentative D call: TRBD1 (5 bases). The V end was cut by 2 bases, the J end by 2 bases, with 12 bases between. The CDR3 has 15 amino acids. Germline values: CDR1 SGHTA, CDR2 FQGNSA. The CDR3 coding sequence is TGTGCCAGCAGCTTAACGGCAGGGTCGAACTATGGCTACACCTTC. Its protein product is CASSLTAGSNYGYTF.